The text below deals with one T cell receptor (beta chain). Deletions cut 1 base from V and 0 bases from J, with 13 bases between. Germline V lookup: CDR1 LGHDT, CDR2 YNNKEL (reference sequence). This CDR3 contains 17 residues. Original processing methods: Reference gene primer amplification in the assay estimated nucleated cell counts. Produced via immunoSEQ multiplex PCR; TCRdb's table is partial and in-frame only. The V and J calls and clone size come from that table; D and trimming were worked out from the DNA. The data contain 390,000 or so clones, approximately 87% of them singletons. The sample comes from a study of blood T cell repertoires in COVID-19.

The gene calls are TRBV3-1 (or the pseudogene TRBV3-2) and TRBJ2-1, with TRBD2 as a possible D gene (6 bases). The source material was PBMCs or T cells enriched from blood (not recorded which). This clonotype was sampled from a woman in her 50s who had recovered from COVID-19. The CDR3: CASSQGVGGFSYNEQFF. The CDR3 DNA follows: TGTGCCAGCAGCCAAGGGGTCGGGGGATTCTCCTACAATGAGCAGTTCTTC.